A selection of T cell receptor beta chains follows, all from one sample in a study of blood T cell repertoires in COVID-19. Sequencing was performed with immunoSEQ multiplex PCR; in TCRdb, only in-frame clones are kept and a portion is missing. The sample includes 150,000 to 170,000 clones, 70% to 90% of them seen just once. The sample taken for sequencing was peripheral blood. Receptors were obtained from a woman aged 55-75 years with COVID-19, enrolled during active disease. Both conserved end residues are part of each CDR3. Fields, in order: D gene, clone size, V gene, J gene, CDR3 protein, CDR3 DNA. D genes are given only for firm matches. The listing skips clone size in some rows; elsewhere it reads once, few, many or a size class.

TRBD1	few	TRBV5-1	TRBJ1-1	CASSFDRVTANTEAFF	TGCGCCAGCAGCTTCGACAGGGTAACTGCGAACACTGAAGCTTTCTTT
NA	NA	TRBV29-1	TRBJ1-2	CSVEGQGYYYGYTF	TGCAGCGTTGAAGGGCAGGGTTATTACTATGGCTACACCTTC
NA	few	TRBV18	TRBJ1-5	CASSPAGDNQPQHF	TGTGCCAGCTCACCCGCAGGGGACAATCAGCCCCAGCATTTT
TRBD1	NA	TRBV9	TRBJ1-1	CASSVNVGGPEAFF	TGTGCCAGCAGCGTTAATGTAGGGGGCCCTGAAGCTTTCTTT
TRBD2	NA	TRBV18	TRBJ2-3	CASSPGTSGRGADTQYF	TGTGCCAGCTCACCCGGTACTAGCGGGAGGGGCGCAGATACGCAGTATTTT
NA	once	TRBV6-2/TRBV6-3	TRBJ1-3	CASSYIRRQISGNTIYF	TGTGCCAGCAGTTACATCAGGAGACAGATCTCTGGAAACACCATATATTTT
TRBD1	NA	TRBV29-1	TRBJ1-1	CSVEVQGAISEAFF	TGCAGCGTTGAAGTACAGGGGGCAATCTCTGAAGCTTTCTTT
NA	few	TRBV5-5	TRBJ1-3	CASNRDNSGNTIYF	TGTGCCAGCAACCGGGACAACTCTGGAAACACCATATATTTT
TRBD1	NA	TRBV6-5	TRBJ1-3	CASSQGAASGNTIYF	TGTGCCAGCAGCCAGGGGGCAGCCTCTGGAAACACCATATATTTT
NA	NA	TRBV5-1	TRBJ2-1	CASSLTYSRRGSSYNEQFF	TGCGCCAGCAGCTTGACTTATTCGAGACGGGGGAGCTCCTACAATGAGCAGTTCTTC
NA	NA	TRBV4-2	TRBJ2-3	CASSRLRRGGTDTQYF	TGTGCCAGCAGCCGGTTAAGGCGGGGAGGAACAGATACGCAGTATTTT
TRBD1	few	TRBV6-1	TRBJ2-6	CASSVDRASGANVLTF	TGTGCCAGCAGTGTCGACAGGGCATCTGGGGCCAACGTCCTGACTTTC
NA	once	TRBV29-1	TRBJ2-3	CSVLAGRSLTDTQYF	TGCAGCGTCTTGGCGGGGCGGAGCTTAACAGATACGCAGTATTTT
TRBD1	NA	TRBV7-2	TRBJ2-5	CASSYPGQGQETQYF	TGTGCCAGCAGCTACCCGGGACAGGGGCAAGAGACCCAGTACTTC
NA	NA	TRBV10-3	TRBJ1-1	CAISELTAGEAFF	TGTGCCATCAGTGAGCTAACGGCGGGGGAAGCTTTCTTT
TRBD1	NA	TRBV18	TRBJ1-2	CASSPSRQGLYGYTF	TGTGCCAGCTCACCCTCCCGACAGGGTCTCTATGGCTACACCTTC
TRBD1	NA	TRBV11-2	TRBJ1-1	CASSLEGQGQNTEAFF	TGTGCCAGCAGCTTAGAGGGACAGGGGCAGAACACTGAAGCTTTCTTT
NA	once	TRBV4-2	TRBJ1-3	CASSHSQAGASGNTIYF	TGTGCCAGCAGCCATTCCCAAGCGGGGGCCTCTGGAAACACCATATATTTT
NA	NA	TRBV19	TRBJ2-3	CASSMQGNTQYF	TGTGCCAGTAGTATGCAGGGAAATACGCAGTATTTT
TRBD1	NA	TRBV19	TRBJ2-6	CASSIRTGHSGANVLTF	TGTGCCAGTAGTATTAGGACAGGTCACTCTGGGGCCAACGTCCTGACTTTC
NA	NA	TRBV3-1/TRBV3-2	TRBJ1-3	CASSPRGGSGNTIYF	TGTGCCAGCAGCCCCCGGGGGGGCTCTGGAAACACCATATATTTT
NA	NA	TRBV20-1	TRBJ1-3	CSASDQGNTIYF	TGCAGTGCTAGTGACCAGGGAAACACCATATATTTT
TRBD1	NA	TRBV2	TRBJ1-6	CASSRDSTNSPLHF	TGTGCCAGCAGCCGGGACAGTACCAATTCACCCCTCCACTTT
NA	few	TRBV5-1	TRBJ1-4	CASSLDRGRVNEKLFF	TGCGCCAGCAGCTTGGACCGCGGCAGGGTTAATGAAAAACTGTTTTTT
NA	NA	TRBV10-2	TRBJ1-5	CASSEPHQDQPQHF	TGCGCCAGCAGTGAGCCACATCAGGATCAGCCCCAGCATTTT
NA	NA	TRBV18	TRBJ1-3	CASSPDSPNSSGNTIYF	TGTGCCAGCTCACCGGACAGCCCGAATAGCTCTGGAAACACCATATATTTT
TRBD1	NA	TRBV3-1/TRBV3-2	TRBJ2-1	CASSQDFQGASQQFF	TGTGCCAGCAGCCAAGACTTCCAGGGGGCGTCCCAGCAGTTCTTC
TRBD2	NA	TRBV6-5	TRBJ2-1	CASTNSGGWFF	TGTGCCAGCACCAATAGCGGGGGGTGGTTCTTC
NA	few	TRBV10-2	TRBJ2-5	CASSEPHQGRGETQYF	TGCGCCAGCAGTGAGCCGCACCAGGGGAGAGGAGAGACCCAGTACTTC
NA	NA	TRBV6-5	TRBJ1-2	CASSYDGDYGYTF	TGTGCCAGCAGTTACGACGGAGACTATGGCTACACCTTC
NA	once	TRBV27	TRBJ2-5	CASGILQDLQETQYF	TGTGCCAGCGGGATTCTACAGGATCTCCAAGAGACCCAGTACTTC
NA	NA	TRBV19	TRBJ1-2	CASSSSEFSYGYTF	TGTGCCAGTAGTTCCTCGGAGTTCAGCTATGGCTACACCTTC
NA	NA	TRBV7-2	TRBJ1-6	CASRRSGVNSPLHF	TGTGCCAGCAGGAGATCGGGGGTTAATTCACCCCTCCACTTT
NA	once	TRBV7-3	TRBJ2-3	CASSTGRTTDTQYF	TGTGCCAGCAGCACAGGCAGGACGACGGATACGCAGTATTTT
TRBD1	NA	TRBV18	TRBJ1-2	CASSPTDRPNTF	TGTGCCAGCTCACCTACGGACAGGCCAAACACCTTC
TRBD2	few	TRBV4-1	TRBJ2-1	CASSQELAGSSYNEQFF	TGCGCCAGCAGCCAAGAGCTAGCGGGGAGCTCCTACAATGAGCAGTTCTTC
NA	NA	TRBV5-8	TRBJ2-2	CASSPRGRLAGELFF	TGTGCCAGCAGCCCACGGGGGAGGTTGGCCGGGGAGCTGTTTTTT
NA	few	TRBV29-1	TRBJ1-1	CSVATGNTEAFF	TGCAGCGTCGCGACGGGGAACACTGAAGCTTTCTTT
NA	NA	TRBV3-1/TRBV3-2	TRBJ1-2	CASSFPAGTHYGYTF	TGTGCCAGCAGCTTTCCGGCCGGGACTCACTATGGCTACACCTTC
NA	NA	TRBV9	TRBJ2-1	CASSVAGVNEQFF	TGTGCCAGCAGCGTAGCCGGGGTCAATGAGCAGTTCTTC
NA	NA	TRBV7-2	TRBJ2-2	CASSYGQNTGELFF	TGTGCCAGCAGCTACGGACAGAACACCGGGGAGCTGTTTTTT
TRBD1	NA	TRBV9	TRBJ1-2	CASSSRQGPLGYTF	TGTGCCAGCAGCTCAAGACAGGGACCCCTGGGCTACACCTTC
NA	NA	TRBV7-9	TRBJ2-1	CASSPRQISYNEQFF	TGTGCCAGCAGCCCTAGACAGATTAGCTACAATGAGCAGTTCTTC
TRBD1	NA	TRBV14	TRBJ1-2	CASRGTGLNYGYTF	TGTGCCAGCAGGGGGACAGGGCTTAACTATGGCTACACCTTC
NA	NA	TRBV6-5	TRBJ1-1	CASSGGHTEAFF	TGTGCCAGCAGCGGGGGGCACACTGAAGCTTTCTTT
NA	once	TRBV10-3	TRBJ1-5	CAISDGVAGGQPQHF	TGTGCCATCAGTGATGGCGTGGCGGGGGGACAGCCCCAGCATTTT
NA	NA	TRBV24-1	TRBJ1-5	CATSEGVGTIGFNQPQHF	TGTGCCACCAGTGAAGGGGTTGGTACGATCGGTTTCAATCAGCCCCAGCATTTT
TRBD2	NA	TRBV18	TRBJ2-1	CASSPQGGKSYNEQFF	TGTGCCAGCTCACCGCAGGGAGGGAAGTCCTACAATGAGCAGTTCTTC
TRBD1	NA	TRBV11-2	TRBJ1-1	CASSLRWTGARVRNTEAFF	TGTGCCAGCAGCTTGAGATGGACAGGGGCAAGGGTGAGGAACACTGAAGCTTTCTTT
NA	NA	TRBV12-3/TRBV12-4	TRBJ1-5	CASSHFRGPQHF	TGTGCCAGCAGTCACTTCAGGGGGCCCCAGCATTTT